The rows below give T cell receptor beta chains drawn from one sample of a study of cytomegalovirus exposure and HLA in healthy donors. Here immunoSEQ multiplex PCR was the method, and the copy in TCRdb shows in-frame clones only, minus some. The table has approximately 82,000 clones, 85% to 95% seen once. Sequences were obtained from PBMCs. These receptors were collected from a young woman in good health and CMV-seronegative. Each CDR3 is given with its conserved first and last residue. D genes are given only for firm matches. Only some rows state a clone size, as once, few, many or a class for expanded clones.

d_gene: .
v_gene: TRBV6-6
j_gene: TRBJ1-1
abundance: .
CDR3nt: TGTGCCAGCAGCGATGGACAGAACACTGAAGCTTTCTTT
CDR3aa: CASSDGQNTEAFF

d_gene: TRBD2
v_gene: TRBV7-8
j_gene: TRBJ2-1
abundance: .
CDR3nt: TGTGCCAGCAGCCCCCGGGCTAGCGGGCCCAGATACAATGAGCAGTTCTTC
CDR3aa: CASSPRASGPRYNEQFF

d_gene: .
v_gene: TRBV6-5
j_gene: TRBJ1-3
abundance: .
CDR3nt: TGTGCCAGCAGTTACTCTACACCCCTCTCTGGAAACACCATATATTTT
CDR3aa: CASSYSTPLSGNTIYF

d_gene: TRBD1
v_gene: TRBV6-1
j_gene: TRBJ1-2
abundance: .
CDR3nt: TGTGCCAACAAAAGGACAGGGGCAAAATCGGGAGGCTACACCTTC
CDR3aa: CANKRTGAKSGGYTF

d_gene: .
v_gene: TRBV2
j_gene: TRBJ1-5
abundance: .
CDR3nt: TGTGCCAGCAGCGGGGGACCTCCGGCGGGACAGCCCCAGCATTTT
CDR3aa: CASSGGPPAGQPQHF

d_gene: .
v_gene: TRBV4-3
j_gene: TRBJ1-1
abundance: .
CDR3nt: TGCGCCAGCAGCCGGACCGGGATCACTGAAGCTTTCTTT
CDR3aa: CASSRTGITEAFF

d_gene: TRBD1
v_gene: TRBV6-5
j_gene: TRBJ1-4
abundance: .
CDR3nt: TGTGCCAGCAGTAGGGGACAGGGAATGGGTGAAAAACTGTTTTTT
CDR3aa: CASSRGQGMGEKLFF

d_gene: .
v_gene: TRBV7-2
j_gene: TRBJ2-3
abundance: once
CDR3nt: TGTGCCAGCAGCGCCGGTGGTTTTGGAGATACGCAGTATTTT
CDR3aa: CASSAGGFGDTQYF

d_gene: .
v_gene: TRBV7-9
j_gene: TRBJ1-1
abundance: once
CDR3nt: TGTGCCAGCAGCCCCGACAGCACTGAAGCTTTCTTT
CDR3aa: CASSPDSTEAFF

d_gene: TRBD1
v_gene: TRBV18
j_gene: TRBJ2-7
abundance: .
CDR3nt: TGTGCCAGCTCACCGCGGGACAGGGTTTCCGACGAGCAGTACTTC
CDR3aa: CASSPRDRVSDEQYF

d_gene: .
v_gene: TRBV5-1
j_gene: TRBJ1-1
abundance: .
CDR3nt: TGCGCCAGCAGCTTAGAACTAATGAACACTGAAGCTTTCTTT
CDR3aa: CASSLELMNTEAFF

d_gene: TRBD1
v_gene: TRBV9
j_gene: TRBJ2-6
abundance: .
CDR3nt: TGTGCCAGCAGCGGGACAGGGTCTGGGGCCAACGTCCTGACTTTC
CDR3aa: CASSGTGSGANVLTF

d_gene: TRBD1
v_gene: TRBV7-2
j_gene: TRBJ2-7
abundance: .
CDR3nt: TGTGCCAGCAGCACCCGACAGGGGGCACGCGAGCAGTACTTC
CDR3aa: CASSTRQGAREQYF

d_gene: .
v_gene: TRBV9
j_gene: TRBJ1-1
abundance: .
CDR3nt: TGTGCCAGCAGCGTAGGACAGGTCCCATTGGAAGCTTTCTTT
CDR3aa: CASSVGQVPLEAFF

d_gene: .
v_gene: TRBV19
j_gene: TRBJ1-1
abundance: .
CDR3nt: TGTGCCAGTAGGTTACAGACGAACACTGAAGCTTTCTTT
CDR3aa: CASRLQTNTEAFF

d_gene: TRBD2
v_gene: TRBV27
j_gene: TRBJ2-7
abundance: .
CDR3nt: TGTGCCAGCAGTCGTAGCGGGAGCTCCTACGAGCAGTACTTC
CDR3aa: CASSRSGSSYEQYF

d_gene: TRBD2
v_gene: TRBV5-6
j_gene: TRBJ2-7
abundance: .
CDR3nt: TGTGCCAGCAGCGCTAGCGGGACTTACTACGAGCAGTACTTC
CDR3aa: CASSASGTYYEQYF

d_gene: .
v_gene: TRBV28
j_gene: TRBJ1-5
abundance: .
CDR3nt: TGTGCCAGCAACACAGGGCTAGGGGGAGATTATCAGCCCCAGCATTTT
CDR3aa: CASNTGLGGDYQPQHF

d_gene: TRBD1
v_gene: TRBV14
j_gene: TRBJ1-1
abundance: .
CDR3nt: TGTGCCAGCAGCCACCGGACAGGAGGGAACACTGAAGCTTTCTTT
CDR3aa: CASSHRTGGNTEAFF

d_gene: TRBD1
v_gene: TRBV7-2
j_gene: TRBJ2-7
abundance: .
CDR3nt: TGTGCCAGCAGCTCCTGGGACAGGGGACTCTACGAGCAGTACTTC
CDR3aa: CASSSWDRGLYEQYF

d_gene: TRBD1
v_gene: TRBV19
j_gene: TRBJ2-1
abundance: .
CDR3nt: TGTGCCAGTAGCCATACAGGGGGTATTGAGCAGTTCTTC
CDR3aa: CASSHTGGIEQFF

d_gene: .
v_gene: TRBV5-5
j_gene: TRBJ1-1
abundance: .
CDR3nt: TGTGCCAGCAGCTTGTCCGGGCGGGGCCATATGAACACTGAAGCTTTCTTT
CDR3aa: CASSLSGRGHMNTEAFF

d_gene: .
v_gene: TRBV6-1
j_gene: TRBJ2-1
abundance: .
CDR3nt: TGTGCCAGCATCCTGGACAGTAGCTCCTACAATGAGCAGTTCTTC
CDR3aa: CASILDSSSYNEQFF

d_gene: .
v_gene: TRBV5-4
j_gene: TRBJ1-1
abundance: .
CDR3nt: TGTGCCAGCAGCAAAGTCCCACAGGGTTGGACTGAAGCTTTCTTT
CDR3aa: CASSKVPQGWTEAFF

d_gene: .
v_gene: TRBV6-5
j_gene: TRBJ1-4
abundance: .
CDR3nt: TGTGCCAGCAGTCGGACGAGGGGGAGAAGGGAAAAACTGTTTTTT
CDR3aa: CASSRTRGRREKLFF

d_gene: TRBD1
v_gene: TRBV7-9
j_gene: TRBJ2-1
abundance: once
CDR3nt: TGTGCCAGCAGCCTGGGACAGGGGTCCTACAATGAGCAGTTCTTC
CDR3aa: CASSLGQGSYNEQFF

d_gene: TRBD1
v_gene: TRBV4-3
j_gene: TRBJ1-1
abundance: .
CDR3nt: TGCGCCAGCAGCCAACAGGACAGGGGGAGGACTGAAGCTTTCTTT
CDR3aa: CASSQQDRGRTEAFF

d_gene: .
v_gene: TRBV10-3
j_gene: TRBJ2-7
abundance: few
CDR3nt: TGTGCCATCACCAGCGGGACAGGTTCCTACGAGCAGTACTTC
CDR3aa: CAITSGTGSYEQYF

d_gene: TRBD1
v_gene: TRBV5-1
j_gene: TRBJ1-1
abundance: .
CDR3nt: TGCGCCAGCAGCTTGGAGGGGGTTCTAGGGGGCGCCCTGGAAGCTTTCTTT
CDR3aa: CASSLEGVLGGALEAFF

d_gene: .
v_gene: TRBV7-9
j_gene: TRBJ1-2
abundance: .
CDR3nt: TGCGCCAGCAGCCAAGTTCGGGGCTATGGCTACACCTTC
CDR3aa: CASSQVRGYGYTF

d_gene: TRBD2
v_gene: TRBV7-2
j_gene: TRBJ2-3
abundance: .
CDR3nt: TGTGCCAGCAGTCTTAGCGGGGAATGGAATACGCAGTATTTT
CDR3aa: CASSLSGEWNTQYF

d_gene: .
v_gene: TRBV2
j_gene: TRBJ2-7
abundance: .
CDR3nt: TGTGCCAGCAGTGATCAGGGGATCTACGAGCAGTACTTC
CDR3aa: CASSDQGIYEQYF

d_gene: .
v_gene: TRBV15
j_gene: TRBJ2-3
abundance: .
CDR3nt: TGTGCCACCAGCACCACAGGGTCAGATACGCAGTATTTT
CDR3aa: CATSTTGSDTQYF

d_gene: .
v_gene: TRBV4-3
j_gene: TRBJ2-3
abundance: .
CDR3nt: TGCGCCAGCAGCCAAGCCGTTACTAGCACAGATACGCAGTATTTT
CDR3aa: CASSQAVTSTDTQYF

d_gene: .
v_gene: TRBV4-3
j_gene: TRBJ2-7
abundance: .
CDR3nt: TGCGCCAGCAGCCAAGGAGTCTCCTACGAGCAGTACTTC
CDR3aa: CASSQGVSYEQYF

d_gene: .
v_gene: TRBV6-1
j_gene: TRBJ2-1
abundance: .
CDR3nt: TGTGCCAGCACCCCGGGGTATGAGCAGTTCTTC
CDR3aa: CASTPGYEQFF

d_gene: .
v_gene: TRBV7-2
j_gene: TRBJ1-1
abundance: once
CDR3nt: TGTGCCAGCAGCTTAAATGGGCTGTCGAACACTGAAGCTTTCTTT
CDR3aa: CASSLNGLSNTEAFF

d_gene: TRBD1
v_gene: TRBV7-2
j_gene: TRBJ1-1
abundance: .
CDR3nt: TGTGCCAGCAGCTTAGGGCGATCGAGGACAGGGAGGGCTGAAGCTTTCTTT
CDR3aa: CASSLGRSRTGRAEAFF

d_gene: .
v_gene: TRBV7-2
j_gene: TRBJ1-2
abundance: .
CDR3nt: TGTGCCAGCAGCTTACAGGGCTCAGCTAACTATGGCTACACCTTC
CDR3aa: CASSLQGSANYGYTF

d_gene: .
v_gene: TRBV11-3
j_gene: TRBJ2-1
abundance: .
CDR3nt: TGTGCCAGCAGCCGAGGGGGGGTAGCCTACAATGAGCAGTTCTTC
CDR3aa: CASSRGGVAYNEQFF

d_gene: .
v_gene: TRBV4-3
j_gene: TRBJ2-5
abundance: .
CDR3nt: TGCGCCAGCAGCCAAGATACTTCGGAGACCCAGTACTTC
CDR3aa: CASSQDTSETQYF

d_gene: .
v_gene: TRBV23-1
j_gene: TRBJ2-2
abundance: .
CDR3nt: TGCGCCAGCATTTATAGAGCCGCGGTCACCGGGGAGCTGTTTTTT
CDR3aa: CASIYRAAVTGELFF

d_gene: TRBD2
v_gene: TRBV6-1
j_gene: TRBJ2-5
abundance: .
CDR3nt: TGTGCCGTCACGGGGGGGGACCAAGAGACCCAGTACTTC
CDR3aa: CAVTGGDQETQYF

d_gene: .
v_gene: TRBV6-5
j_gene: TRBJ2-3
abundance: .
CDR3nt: TGTGCCAGCAGTTACTCGCGGCAAGATACGCAGTATTTT
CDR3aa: CASSYSRQDTQYF

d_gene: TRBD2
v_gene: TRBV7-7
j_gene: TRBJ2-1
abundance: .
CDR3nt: TGTGCCAGCAGCCGGACTAGCGGGGGAAACAATGAGCAGTTCTTC
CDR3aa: CASSRTSGGNNEQFF